These 21 T cell receptor beta chains were all obtained from the same sample, sequenced in a study of blood T cell repertoires in COVID-19. Assay: immunoSEQ multiplex PCR; the TCRdb copy retains only in-frame clones and omits some. Found here are more than 150,000 clones, roughly 90% of them singletons; the top ten hold 20%. The sample consisted of peripheral blood. The receptors originated from a man in his 70s with active or convalescent COVID-19.

This clone occurred a few times. The chain recombines TRBV9 with TRBJ1-3, with 9 nucleotides matching TRBD1. CDR3 length equals 17 residues. CDR1 is SGDLS, CDR2 YYNGEE, per germline. V trimming: 0 bases; J trimming: 6 bases; junction bases outside the gene matches: 10. The CDR3 coding sequence is TGTGCCAGCAGCGTAGGGGGGACAGGGAGGAAGCAAAACACCATATATTTT. Its translation: CASSVGGTGRKQNTIYF. The full variable domain, in which reference TRBV9 and TRBJ1-3 provide the parts outside the CDR3, is DSGVTQTPKHLITATGQRVTLRCSPRSGDLSVYWYQQSLDQGLQFLIQYYNGEERAKGNILERFSAQQFPDLHSELNLSSLELGDSALYFCASSVGGTGRKQNTIYFGEGSWLTVV.

The chain combines TRBV7-3 with TRBJ2-4, with 7 bases lining up with TRBD1. From germline, CDR1 is SGHTA and CDR2 FQGTGA. The CDR3 has 14 residues. Losses at the gene ends were 4 bases for V and 1 base for J; bases not matched to a gene: 1. CDR3 sequence: CASSSTGAKNIQYF. In nucleotides, the CDR3 is TGTGCCAGCAGCTCGACAGGGGCCAAAAACATTCAGTACTTC.

This rearrangement joins TRBV7-2 to TRBJ1-2; the D gene is possibly TRBD1 (6 bases). This CDR3 region has 14 residues. V lost 6 bases to trimming and J lost 5 bases, with 16 bases between them. Germline assignment: CDR1 SGHTA and CDR2 FQGNSA. The CDR3 spells CASRLRDTKYGYTF. In DNA form, the CDR3 reads TGTGCCAGCAGATTACGGGACACCAAATATGGCTACACCTTC.

The CDR3 is CASKAGGYTGELFF. The CDR3 coding sequence is TGTGCCAGCAAGGCGGGGGGCTACACCGGGGAGCTGTTTTTT. The chain recombines TRBV2 with TRBJ2-2; 8 bases map to TRBD2. The germline CDR1 and CDR2 sequences are SNHLY and FYNNEI. Unmatched junction bases numbered 4, after V lost 7 bases and J lost 3 bases. This CDR3 has 14 residues.

This chain joins TRBV6-4 and TRBJ2-3, with 10 bases that match TRBD1. CDR3 length: 15 amino acids. The V segment lost 5 bases and the J segment 2 bases; nucleotides outside the gene matches: 4. The germline V gene encodes CDR1 MRHNA and CDR2 SNTAGT. The CDR3 is CASSRDRGYTDTQYF. In DNA, the CDR3 is TGTGCCAGCAGTAGGGACAGGGGATACACAGATACGCAGTATTTT.

J is TRBJ2-5 and V is TRBV9; 8 bases are shared with TRBD2. This CDR3 spans 14 amino acids. Germline CDR1 is SGDLS and CDR2 is YYNGEE. Unmatched junction bases numbered 6, after V lost 4 bases and J lost 4 bases. CDR3 sequence reads: CASSPISGIETQYF. CDR3 bases: TGTGCCAGCAGCCCCATTAGCGGGATAGAGACCCAGTACTTC.

The rearrangement uses TRBV27 and TRBJ1-2; D unclear. Germline V CDR1 and CDR2: MNHEY, SMNVEV (reference sequence). The CDR3 contains 11 residues. Trimming cost V 8 bases and J 5 bases, with 9 bases left between them. The CDR3 sequence is CASRSTYGYTF. Written as DNA, the CDR3 is TGTGCCAGCCGAAGCACGTATGGCTACACCTTC.

This clone occurred a few times. The chain links TRBV7-2 to TRBJ2-5, with TRBD2 as a possible D gene (6 bases). Trimming shortened V by 5 bases and J by 2 bases, and 15 bases separated the two germline ends. The CDR3 has 15 residues. Germline loops: CDR1 SGHTA, CDR2 FQGNSA. The CDR3 protein is CASSPGTSRQETQYF. The CDR3 DNA sequence: TGTGCCAGCAGCCCCGGGACTTCCCGGCAAGAGACCCAGTACTTC. Complete variable domain (other parts from reference TRBV7-2 and TRBJ2-5): GAGVSQSPSNKVTEKGKDVELRCDPISGHTALYWYRQSLGQGLEFLIYFQGNSAPDKSGLPSDRFSAERTGGSVSTLTIQRTQQEDSAVYLCASSPGTSRQETQYFGPGTRLLVL.

This chain joins TRBV13 and TRBJ1-1; D unresolved. CDR1 is PRHDT, CDR2 FYEKMQ, per germline (reference sequence). The CDR3 has 13 amino acids. Trimming removed 5 bases from V and 0 bases from J, with 7 bases in between. The CDR3 sequence: CASSLRLNTEAFF. The CDR3 DNA follows: TGTGCCAGCAGCCTCCGTTTGAACACTGAAGCTTTCTTT.

This clone was seen only once. This rearrangement joins TRBV30 to TRBJ1-2; D gene uncertain. V was shortened by 2 bases and J by 2 bases, with 15 bases between the two germline ends. This CDR3 region has 15 residues. CDR1 and CDR2 (germline): GTSNPN, SVGIG (reference sequence). CDR3 coding DNA: TGTGCCTGGAGTTCCCGACTCTTATTAAACTATGGCTACACCTTC. Residues: CAWSSRLLLNYGYTF.

The rearrangement links TRBV7-8 to TRBJ1-5; D is uncertain. The V end lost 5 bases, the J end lost 4 bases, and 18 bases lay between the germline ends. This CDR3 is 16 amino acids long. Per the germline V gene, CDR1 is SGHVS and CDR2 is FQNEAQ. CDR3 in amino acids: CASSNPHADGNQPQHF. CDR3 coding DNA: TGTGCCAGCAGCAATCCCCACGCGGATGGGAATCAGCCCCAGCATTTT.

In nucleotides, the CDR3 is TGTGCCAGCAGTTTAGGTTCCAGGGAATTCCGGTCCTATGGCTACACCTTC. Protein product: CASSLGSREFRSYGYTF. The rearrangement uses TRBV28 and TRBJ1-2, with a weak D call TRBD1 (5 bases). Germline V gives CDR1 MDHEN, CDR2 SYDVKM. V was cut by 2 bases and J by 4 bases, with 20 bases left in between. The CDR3 is 17 residues long.

This chain connects TRBV10-3 to TRBJ1-5; D is possibly TRBD1 (6 bases). The V gene lost 0 bases and the J gene lost 4 bases, with 16 bases spanning the gap. The CDR3 spans 17 residues. Germline lookup yields CDR1 ENHRY and CDR2 SYGVKD. CDR3 sequence: CAISESRQGMGNQPQHF. As DNA, the CDR3 is TGTGCCATCAGTGAGTCTCGGCAGGGGATGGGTAATCAGCCCCAGCATTTT.

The rearrangement uses TRBV3-1 (or the pseudogene TRBV3-2) and TRBJ2-3; 12 nucleotides match TRBD2. The CDR3 totals 17 residues. V lost 2 bases, J lost 6 bases, and 9 bases stayed unmatched. Germline CDR1 LGHDT, CDR2 YNNKEL (reference sequence). The CDR3 nucleotides are TGTGCCAGCAGCCAATACGGACTAGCGGGGTCTGGCGATACGCAGTATTTT. This codes for CASSQYGLAGSGDTQYF.

The V and J genes are TRBV6-5 and TRBJ2-2; 7 nucleotides agree with TRBD1. V lost 6 bases to trimming and J lost 0 bases; unmatched junction nucleotides: 4. Germline loops: CDR1 MNHEY, CDR2 SVGAGI. This CDR3 contains 15 residues. DNA of the CDR3: TGTGCCAGCAGCAGGGACAGAACGAACACCGGGGAGCTGTTTTTT. Encoded protein: CASSRDRTNTGELFF.

The V call is TRBV9, the J call TRBJ2-7; 12 bases line up with TRBD2. The length of the CDR3 is 17 residues. CDR1 is SGDLS, CDR2 YYNGEE, per germline. The ends lost 3 bases at V and 4 bases at J; junction bases unmatched: 11. CDR3 amino acids: CASSAERTSGIIYEQYF. CDR3 DNA sequence: TGTGCCAGCAGCGCCGAACGGACTAGCGGGATAATTTACGAGCAGTACTTC.

V usage is TRBV19 and J usage is TRBJ1-1; tentatively, D is TRBD1 (6 bases). This CDR3 is 13 amino acids long. Trimming cost V 5 bases and J 4 bases, with 11 bases left between them. Germline lookup yields CDR1 LNHDA and CDR2 SQIVND (reference sequence). The CDR3 DNA sequence: TGTGCCAGTAGTCTCAGGGGCGGCACTGAAGCTTTCTTT. It is translated as CASSLRGGTEAFF.

The genes are TRBV6-1 and TRBJ2-3; TRBD2 matches at 7 bases. The CDR3 sequence is 16 residues long. Trimming took 4 bases from V and 0 from J; bases not matched to a gene: 7. CDR1 and CDR2 (germline): MNHNS, SASEGT. The CDR3 is CASSAFSGPSTDTQYF. The CDR3, as DNA: TGTGCCAGCAGTGCCTTTAGCGGGCCTAGCACAGATACGCAGTATTTT.

This chain joins TRBV6-2 or TRBV6-3 and TRBJ1-1; 9 bases agree with TRBD1. V shed 5 bases and J 0 bases; nucleotides not matched to a gene: 10. This CDR3 is built from 17 residues. Germline CDR1 MNHEY, CDR2 SVGEGT. In DNA form, the CDR3 reads TGTGCCAGCAGTAAGCACCCCGGGACAGGGATGAACACTGAAGCTTTCTTT. Its protein is CASSKHPGTGMNTEAFF.

As for this clone: This sample also contains other DNA sequences that code for the same CDR3. V gene TRBV18 combines with J gene TRBJ1-1; D perhaps matches TRBD1 (6 bases). The V gene lost 8 bases and the J gene lost 1 base, with 11 bases spanning the gap. CDR3 size: 13 residues. CDR1 and CDR2 (germline): KGHSH, LQKENI. The CDR3 DNA reads as TGTGCCAGCAGCCGGGACAAGAACACTGAAGCTTTCTTT. Its translation is CASSRDKNTEAFF.

The chain carries TRBV19 and TRBJ2-1; tentative D call: TRBD2 (6 bases). Germline V gives CDR1 LNHDA, CDR2 SQIVND (reference sequence). V lost 6 bases, J lost 9 bases, and 15 bases lay in between. The CDR3 consists of 13 residues. The CDR3 DNA reads as TGTGCCAGTAGGAGACGGGAGCCTGGTGAGCAGTTCTTC. This translates into CASRRREPGEQFF.